This record concerns one TCR beta chain sequence. This record belongs to a study of beta chain features in type 1 diabetes. The sequenced template was cDNA made from the entire isolated RNA. The protocol was immunoSEQ multiplex PCR, while the TCRdb copy is restricted to in-frame clones and leaves out a portion. Here the sample spans approximately 470,000 clones, 30% being singletons. CDR1 and CDR2 (germline): MNHEY, SVGAGI. Trimming cost V 4 bases and J 7 bases; bases outside gene matches: 12. The CDR3 extends over 15 amino acids. V is TRBV6-5 and J is TRBJ2-7, with 8 bases aligning to TRBD2. This receptor was obtained from a man in his late teens or twenties in good health. Sample: naive CD4+ T cells from blood. The CDR3 spells CASSSWTSLGREQYF. The DNA for the CDR3 is TGTGCCAGCAGTTCGTGGACTAGCTTAGGGAGAGAGCAGTACTTC.